This T cell receptor beta chain was identified in a study of blood T cell repertoires in COVID-19. For the study at large: PBMCs, B-cell-depleted T cells, or T cells provided the cDNA or gDNA that made up the material.

Methods used by the authors: How many nucleated cells were present was estimated from reference gene primer amplification. Assay used: immunoSEQ multiplex PCR; TCRdb lists only in-frame clones, some missing. The V and J calls and clone size are taken from that table; D and trimming were inferred from the DNA. The sample has 91,000 or so clones, about 89% seen once. Trimming stripped 0 bases from V and 7 bases from J, with 14 bases between. Germline V lookup: CDR1 SGHRS, CDR2 YFSETQ. The CDR3 is 15 amino acids. Material for sequencing was peripheral blood. This receptor was taken from a woman aged 45-60 years in a cohort sampled during active COVID-19. The rearrangement joins TRBV5-1 to TRBJ2-1, with D perhaps matching TRBD1 (8 bases). DNA for the CDR3: TGCGCCAGCAGCTTGGGCACAGGGGGAGGGAATGAGCAGTTCTTC. As protein: CASSLGTGGGNEQFF. The entire variable domain, with the rest obtained from reference TRBV5-1 and TRBJ2-1, is as follows: KAGVTQTPRYLIKTRGQQVTLSCSPISGHRSVSWYQQTPGQGLQFLFEYFSETQRNKGNFPGRFSGRQFSNSRSEMNVSTLELGDSALYLCASSLGTGGGNEQFFGPGTRLTVL.